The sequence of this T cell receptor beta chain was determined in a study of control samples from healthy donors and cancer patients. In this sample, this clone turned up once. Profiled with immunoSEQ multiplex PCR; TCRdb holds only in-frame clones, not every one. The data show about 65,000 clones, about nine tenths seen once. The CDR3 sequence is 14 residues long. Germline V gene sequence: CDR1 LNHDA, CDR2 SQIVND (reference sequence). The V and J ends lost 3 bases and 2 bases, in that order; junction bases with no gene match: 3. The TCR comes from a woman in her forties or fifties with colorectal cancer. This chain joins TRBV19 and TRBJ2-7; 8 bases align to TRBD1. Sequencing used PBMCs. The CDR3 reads CASSMGQAPYEQYF. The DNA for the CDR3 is TGTGCCAGTAGTATGGGACAGGCCCCCTACGAGCAGTACTTC.